These T cell receptor beta chains were read from a single sample in a study of blood T cell repertoires in COVID-19. The assay was immunoSEQ multiplex PCR, and TCRdb's table has in-frame clones only and misses some. The sample includes 90,000 to 100,000 clones, about 80% of them seen just once. Sequenced material: peripheral blood. The receptors here all came from a man aged 55 to 70 with acute or convalescent COVID-19. CDR3s include the opening cysteine and the closing phenylalanine or tryptophan. The order of the fields is V gene, clone size, D gene, J gene, CDR3 DNA, CDR3 protein. D genes are given only for firm matches. For some rows the clone size is stated as once, few or many, or as a class when expanded; others skip it.

>TRBV7-9|NA|TRBD1|TRBJ2-7
TGTGCCAGCAGCAACGCCGGGACAGACTACGAGCAGTACTTC
CASSNAGTDYEQYF
>TRBV27|NA|NA|TRBJ2-1
TGTGCCAGCAGTTTCAGCGGGTACAATGAGCAGTTCTTC
CASSFSGYNEQFF
>TRBV25-1|NA|NA|TRBJ2-2
TGTGCCAGCAGTGAACAGGCCGGGGAGCTGTTTTTT
CASSEQAGELFF
>TRBV13|NA|NA|TRBJ2-2
TGTGCCAGCAGCACCAGGGAGAACACCGGGGAGCTGTTTTTT
CASSTRENTGELFF
>TRBV6-5|NA|NA|TRBJ2-7
TGTGCCAGCAGTTACATGGGCAGCTCCTACGAGCAGTACTTC
CASSYMGSSYEQYF
>TRBV29-1|NA|TRBD2|TRBJ2-1
TGCAGCGTGTTGACTAGCGGGGGGGGTGAGCAGTTCTTC
CSVLTSGGGEQFF
>TRBV3-1/TRBV3-2|NA|NA|TRBJ1-4
TGTGCCAGCAGCCAAACAGGGAGGGGTGAAAAACTGTTTTTT
CASSQTGRGEKLFF
>TRBV28|few|TRBD1|TRBJ2-7
TGTGCCAGCAGCCGGGACAGGGGTGACGAGCAGTACTTC
CASSRDRGDEQYF
>TRBV19|NA|NA|TRBJ1-5
TGTGCCAGTACTCCCTCGTGGCTTTATAGCAATCAGCCCCAGCATTTT
CASTPSWLYSNQPQHF
>TRBV9|NA|TRBD1|TRBJ2-2
TGTGCCAGCAGCGTAAATCGACAGGGAAGTACCGGGGAGCTGTTTTTT
CASSVNRQGSTGELFF
>TRBV6-2/TRBV6-3|NA|NA|TRBJ1-5
TGTGCCAGCAGTTATTTACAGGTAACTCAGCCCCAGCATTTT
CASSYLQVTQPQHF
>TRBV6-5|once|NA|TRBJ2-3
TGTGCCAGCAGCTACTCGCAGGCCACAGATACGCAGTATTTT
CASSYSQATDTQYF
>TRBV25-1|NA|NA|TRBJ1-6
TGTGCCAGCAGTGAATTGGGGGCTACATCCTATAATTCACCCCTCCACTTT
CASSELGATSYNSPLHF
>TRBV6-4|NA|TRBD1|TRBJ1-4
TGTGCCAGCACAGACAGGGTGAGGGAGATGAATGAAAAACTGTTTTTT
CASTDRVREMNEKLFF
>TRBV29-1|NA|NA|TRBJ2-7
TGCAGCGTTGAAGATCAGGGGGGTATCCACGAGCAGTACTTC
CSVEDQGGIHEQYF
>TRBV19|NA|NA|TRBJ1-4
TGTGCCAGTAATTTCGGGAGTGAAAAACTGTTTTTT
CASNFGSEKLFF
>TRBV3-1/TRBV3-2|NA|TRBD2|TRBJ2-1
TGTGCCAGCAGCTGGACTAGCGGGGACAATGAGCAGTTCTTC
CASSWTSGDNEQFF
>TRBV7-2|NA|TRBD1|TRBJ1-5
TGTGCCAGCAGCCCCCGACAGGGGAACAATCAGCCCCAGCATTTT
CASSPRQGNNQPQHF
>TRBV6-2/TRBV6-3|NA|NA|TRBJ1-2
TGTGCCAGCAGCTCCTTCGACAGAGCTAACTATGGCTACACCTTC
CASSSFDRANYGYTF
>TRBV5-1|NA|NA|TRBJ1-3
TGCGCCAGCAGCTTGGGAGGGGGCTCTGGAAACACCATATATTTT
CASSLGGGSGNTIYF
>TRBV6-6|NA|TRBD1|TRBJ1-6
TGTGCCAGCAGTACCAGGGGGCCGGATAATTCACCCCTCCACTTT
CASSTRGPDNSPLHF
>TRBV7-2|NA|NA|TRBJ1-1
TGTGCCAGCAGAGAACCACAGGGAGCTCCAGCTTTCTTT
CASREPQGAPAFF
>TRBV5-1|NA|NA|TRBJ2-5
TGCGCCAGCAGCCTAAACCAAGAGACCCAGTACTTC
CASSLNQETQYF
>TRBV19|NA|TRBD1|TRBJ2-1
TGTGCCAGTAGTACACAGGGGGCCTACAATGAGCAGTTCTTC
CASSTQGAYNEQFF
>TRBV7-3|few|NA|TRBJ1-1
TGTGCCAGCAGCGTTGTCCGGGACACTGAAGCTTTCTTT
CASSVVRDTEAFF
>TRBV7-8|NA|NA|TRBJ2-7
TGTGCCAGCAGACAAGGACTTCTGGGGGAGCAGTACTTC
CASRQGLLGEQYF
>TRBV7-2|NA|NA|TRBJ2-3
TGTGCCAGCATCGGAGGGCAGGGAGATACGCAGTATTTT
CASIGGQGDTQYF
>TRBV11-2|NA|TRBD1|TRBJ2-7
TGTGCCAGCAGATGGACAGGCGCCTCCTACGAGCAGTACTTC
CASRWTGASYEQYF
>TRBV7-2|NA|TRBD1|TRBJ1-2
TGTGCCAGCAGCTCCCCCCGGGACAGCAACTATGGCTACACCTTC
CASSSPRDSNYGYTF
>TRBV9|NA|TRBD1|TRBJ2-7
TGTGCCAGCAGCGTAGTAGACAGGGGTGGCGAGCAGTACTTC
CASSVVDRGGEQYF
>TRBV19|NA|NA|TRBJ1-2
TGTGCCAGTAGTGGCGGGACCCTCTATGGCTACACCTTC
CASSGGTLYGYTF
>TRBV2|few|TRBD1|TRBJ1-4
TGTGCCAGCCGTCTAGACGGACAGGGCCTTAATGAAAAACTGTTTTTT
CASRLDGQGLNEKLFF
>TRBV15|NA|TRBD1|TRBJ1-2
TGTGCCACCAGCAGAGGACAGGGGGCCAGTAACTATGGCTACACCTTC
CATSRGQGASNYGYTF
>TRBV7-6|NA|NA|TRBJ2-1
TGTGCCAGCAGCTTAGCGGGGGGGCCCGTCAATGAGCAGTTCTTC
CASSLAGGPVNEQFF
>TRBV5-1|NA|NA|TRBJ2-7
TGCGCCAGCAGCGCGCTTGGTGGGGCGACCCACGAGCAGTACTTC
CASSALGGATHEQYF
>TRBV6-5|NA|TRBD1|TRBJ2-7
TGTGCCAGCAGTTGGGGACAGGGGTCGGCCTACGAGCAGTACTTC
CASSWGQGSAYEQYF
>TRBV11-3|NA|TRBD1|TRBJ1-2
TGTGCCAGCAGCGGGGACAGGGGCTATGGCTACACCTTC
CASSGDRGYGYTF
>TRBV6-5|NA|TRBD1|TRBJ2-7
TGTGCCAGCAGTTCACCGGGACAGGGGGCGATTGAGCAGTACTTC
CASSSPGQGAIEQYF
>TRBV10-2|once|NA|TRBJ1-1
TGCGCCAGCACCAAGGGGAATTTGAACACTGAAGCTTTCTTT
CASTKGNLNTEAFF
>TRBV14|NA|TRBD1|TRBJ1-2
TGTGCCAGCAGCCAAGGGACAGGGGTGTTCGGCTATGGCTACACCTTC
CASSQGTGVFGYGYTF
>TRBV12-3/TRBV12-4|NA|NA|TRBJ1-5
TGTGCCAGCAGTTTAACAAACAATCAGCCCCAGCATTTT
CASSLTNNQPQHF
>TRBV29-1|NA|TRBD2|TRBJ2-1
TGCAGCGTGGAGGGACTAGCGGGGGGGCCCTATGAGCAGTTCTTC
CSVEGLAGGPYEQFF